This TCR beta chain was retrieved from a study of CD8 T cells in Susac syndrome. Reverse transcription used about 0.45 to 1 ug RNA and random hexamers. TCRdb recomputed calls from the immunoSEQ multiplex PCR reads with MiXCR, one row per CDR3 protein. Of some 400,000 distinct CDR3 sequences listed, 75% to 90% are singletons. Germline loops: CDR1 SNHLY, CDR2 FYNNEI. The CDR3 totals 15 residues. Trimming removed 4 bases from V and 6 bases from J; junction bases left unmatched: 4. The sequence came from a human donor with multiple sclerosis. The sequencing input was CD8+ T cells from PBMCs. V is TRBV2 and J is TRBJ2-1; TRBD2 matches 12 bases. The CDR3 protein is CASSARTSGVNEQFF. DNA for the CDR3: TGTGCCAGCAGTGCCCGGACTAGCGGGGTCAATGAGCAGTTCTTC.